A single sample is the source of the 29 T cell receptor beta chains below, sequenced in a study of radiotherapy plus CTLA-4 blockade in lung cancer. Assay used: immunoSEQ multiplex PCR; TCRdb lists only in-frame clones, some missing. The top ten hold about 27% of the sample, which has approximately 49,000 clones, roughly 81% seen once. The sample here was peripheral blood, taken from a patient treated with radiotherapy plus ipilimumab. These TCRs come from a human donor with non-small cell lung cancer whose response to radiotherapy plus ipilimumab could not be evaluated.

The rearrangement joins TRBV7-3 to TRBJ2-1; 7 nucleotides line up with TRBD2. The CDR3 runs to 17 residues. The junction had 10 bases not matched to a gene; V was cut back by 5 bases and J by 0 bases. Germline V gene data show CDR1 as SGHTA and CDR2 as FQGTGA. In DNA, the CDR3 is TGTGCCAGCAGCGCGATTAGCGGGCCTAGCTCCTACAATGAGCAGTTCTTC. Amino acid sequence: CASSAISGPSSYNEQFF.

The chain uses TRBV21-1 and TRBJ1-3. TRBV21-1 counts as a pseudogene. The CDR3 runs 16 residues. CDR3 nucleotide sequence: TGTGCCAGCACCCCCCCGCGGGACCGGCCTGGAAACACCATATATTTT. Its translation is CASTPPRDRPGNTIYF.

The rearrangement uses TRBV6-1 and TRBJ1-2; D uncertain. With 4 bases removed from V and 1 base from J, the gap between germline ends came to 19 bases. There are 17 residues in the CDR3. The V gene's germline CDR1 is MNHNS and CDR2 SASEGT. In DNA, the CDR3 is TGTGCCAGCAGTGGAGAGGGCCGTCTGGCATTTAACTATGGCTACACCTTC. As protein: CASSGEGRLAFNYGYTF.

DNA of the CDR3: TGCGCCAGCAGCCCAGGACAGTTTGGAACTGAAGCTTTCTTT. Amino acids: CASSPGQFGTEAFF. This chain connects TRBV5-1 to TRBJ1-1; D is possibly TRBD1 (6 bases). Germline assignment: CDR1 SGHRS and CDR2 YFSETQ. V was pared by 4 bases and J by 5 bases, with 15 bases between. The CDR3 has 14 residues.

The rearrangement joins TRBV7-6 to TRBJ2-5; 7 nucleotides align to TRBD2. The CDR3 covers 18 residues. V was clipped by 1 base and J by 2 bases; unmatched bases: 13. CDR1 and CDR2 (germline): SGHVS, FNYEAQ. DNA for the CDR3: TGTGCCAGCAGCTTAGTCCGTCGCGCACTAGCGCAGCAAGAGACCCAGTACTTC. This encodes CASSLVRRALAQQETQYF.

This chain uses TRBV7-3 with TRBJ2-3, with 9 bases lining up with TRBD2. The germline gives CDR1 SGHTA, CDR2 FQGTGA. The CDR3 has 20 amino acids. The ends lost 2 bases at V and 2 bases at J; junction bases unmatched: 17. The CDR3 coding sequence is TGTGCCAGCAGCTTAGGGTTGCGGGAGGGCCCGGGAAATCCCACAGATACGCAGTATTTT. It codes for CASSLGLREGPGNPTDTQYF.

The chain is built from TRBV28 and TRBJ2-7; 7 bases agree with TRBD1. The CDR3 runs to 16 residues. Germline loops: CDR1 MDHEN, CDR2 SYDVKM. V trimming: 5 bases; J trimming: 3 bases; junction bases outside the gene matches: 13. The CDR3 region is CASSPLTGNLVYEQYF. The CDR3 region has the DNA TGTGCCAGCAGTCCCCTGACAGGGAATCTGGTCTACGAGCAGTACTTC.

The V and J genes are TRBV27 and TRBJ1-2; 7 bases are shared with TRBD1. Germline V gene lookup returns CDR1 MNHEY and CDR2 SMNVEV (reference sequence). This CDR3 comprises 14 residues. The trim removed 5 bases at V and 0 bases at J, leaving 3 bases unmatched. The CDR3: CASSQGGSNYGYTF. In DNA form, the CDR3 reads TGTGCCAGCAGTCAAGGGGGCTCTAACTATGGCTACACCTTC.

The chain joins TRBV7-3 to TRBJ2-7; 8 positions match TRBD2. The CDR3 has 16 amino acids. Germline CDR1 SGHTA, CDR2 FQGTGA. The trim removed 6 bases at V and 0 bases at J, leaving 10 bases unmatched. CDR3 loop: CASSPFPSGSSYEQYF. The CDR3 DNA reads as TGTGCCAGCAGTCCTTTCCCCAGCGGGAGCTCCTACGAGCAGTACTTC.

The rearrangement joins TRBV2 to TRBJ2-7; 8 nucleotides match TRBD2. The CDR3 extends over 18 amino acids. Germline V lookup: CDR1 SNHLY, CDR2 FYNNEI. V was pared by 2 bases and J by 2 bases, with 14 bases of the junction left unmatched. The CDR3 DNA is TGTGCCAGCAGTGAATTAGGTTTAAGATTTAGCGGGACCTACGAGCAGTACTTC. Amino acids: CASSELGLRFSGTYEQYF. Based on the CDR3 plus reference TRBV2 and TRBJ2-7, the full variable domain is EPEVTQTPSHQVTQMGQEVILRCVPISNHLYFYWYRQILGQKVEFLVSFYNNEISEKSEIFDDQFSVERPDGSNFTLKIRSTKLEDSAMYFCASSELGLRFSGTYEQYFGPGTRLTVT.

V is TRBV6-6 and J is TRBJ2-1, with 9 bases that match TRBD2. The V segment lost 4 bases and the J segment 9 bases; nucleotides outside the gene matches: 7. The CDR3 covers 14 residues. From germline, CDR1 is MNHNY and CDR2 SVGAGI (reference sequence). The CDR3 protein is CASSLAGEGAEQFF. The CDR3, as DNA: TGTGCCAGCAGTTTAGCGGGAGAAGGGGCTGAGCAGTTCTTC.

V usage is TRBV9 and J usage is TRBJ2-5, with TRBD2 matching 10 bases. This CDR3 is built from 15 residues. Germline CDR1 SGDLS, CDR2 YYNGEE. After removal of 9 bases from V and 3 bases from J, the junction contained 11 bases not matched to a gene. The CDR3 region is CATAVGTSGEETQYF. The CDR3 nucleotides read TGTGCCACTGCGGTCGGAACTAGCGGGGAAGAGACCCAGTACTTC. Combining the CDR3 with reference TRBV9 and TRBJ2-5 gives the whole variable domain DSGVTQTPKHLITATGQRVTLRCSPRSGDLSVYWYQQSLDQGLQFLIQYYNGEERAKGNILERFSAQQFPDLHSELNLSSLELGDSALYFCATAVGTSGEETQYFGPGTRLLVL.

V usage is TRBV9 and J usage is TRBJ2-7, with D perhaps matching TRBD2 (6 bases). The germline V gene encodes CDR1 SGDLS and CDR2 YYNGEE. Trimming stripped 0 bases from V and 4 bases from J, with 14 bases between. The CDR3 runs 15 residues. The CDR3 sequence is CASSVVDSGAYEQYF. Written as DNA, the CDR3 is TGTGCCAGCAGCGTAGTTGATAGCGGAGCTTACGAGCAGTACTTC.

The chain joins TRBV6-1 to TRBJ2-1; 9 positions match TRBD2. Germline V gene sequence: CDR1 MNHNS, CDR2 SASEGT. The V gene end was trimmed by 3 bases and the J gene end by 3 bases; junction bases not matched to a gene: 6. The CDR3 is made up of 16 amino acids. The CDR3 DNA reads as TGTGCCAGCAGTGATCCAGCGGGAGGATTCTACAATGAGCAGTTCTTC. It is translated as CASSDPAGGFYNEQFF.

This chain connects TRBV7-9 to TRBJ1-2; 10 bases align to TRBD1. V trimming: 0 bases; J trimming: 8 bases; junction bases outside the gene matches: 3. This CDR3 contains 14 residues. Germline loops: CDR1 SEHNR, CDR2 FQNEAQ (reference sequence). The CDR3 is CASSLADRGKGYTF. CDR3 nucleotide sequence: TGTGCCAGCAGCTTAGCGGACAGGGGGAAAGGCTACACCTTC.

Here the CDR3 DNA reads TGCGCCAGCAGCCAAGTCAGCGGGACTAATTACGAGCAGTACTTC. Translation gives CASSQVSGTNYEQYF. The rearrangement links TRBV4-1 to TRBJ2-7, with 7 bases aligning to TRBD2. Trimming cost V 1 base and J 4 bases; bases outside gene matches: 7. Germline V lookup: CDR1 MGHRA, CDR2 YSYEKL. The CDR3 extends over 15 amino acids.

The rearrangement joins TRBV6-1 to TRBJ1-1; the D is unclear. The germline V gene encodes CDR1 MNHNS and CDR2 SASEGT. The V gene lost 6 bases and the J gene lost 7 bases, with 21 bases spanning the gap. The CDR3 covers 15 residues. CDR3 in DNA: TGTGCCAGCAGCCAGAGGCCCCAAGCCTTGGGTGAAGCTTTCTTT. Translated: CASSQRPQALGEAFF.

The rearrangement links TRBV7-8 to TRBJ2-5, with TRBD2 identical over 12 bases. The CDR3 has 20 residues. V shed 5 bases and J 4 bases; nucleotides not matched to a gene: 20. Germline-derived CDR1 and CDR2 are SGHVS and FQNEAQ. In DNA form, the CDR3 reads TGTGCCAGCAGCATCGACCCTAGCGGGAGGGCCACAGGGGATCGAGAGACCCAGTACTTC. Protein sequence: CASSIDPSGRATGDRETQYF. Based on the CDR3 plus reference TRBV7-8 and TRBJ2-5, the full variable domain is GAGVSQSPRYKVAKRGQDVALRCDPISGHVSLFWYQQALGQGPEFLTYFQNEAQLDKSGLPSDRFFAERPEGSVSTLKIQRTQQEDSAVYLCASSIDPSGRATGDRETQYFGPGTRLLVL.

This rearrangement joins TRBV5-4 to TRBJ2-7; 8 positions agree with TRBD2. Germline V CDR1 and CDR2: SGHNT, YYREEE (reference sequence). The CDR3 contains 13 residues. V trimming: 7 bases; J trimming: 4 bases; junction bases outside the gene matches: 7. CDR3 sequence: CASGAGVIYEQYF. CDR3 in DNA: TGTGCCAGCGGAGCGGGAGTAATATACGAGCAGTACTTC.

The CDR3 DNA sequence: TGTGCCAGCAGTGAGGGGGCGGTGGGGGAGCAGTACTTC. Residues: CASSEGAVGEQYF. The chain has TRBV2 and TRBJ2-7; D is perhaps TRBD1 (6 bases). Germline V lookup: CDR1 SNHLY, CDR2 FYNNEI. This CDR3 spans 13 amino acids. V was pared by 3 bases and J by 7 bases, with 13 bases between.

This clone was seen a handful of times. J is TRBJ2-7 and V is TRBV19; D remains ambiguous. Deletions cut 0 bases from V and 4 bases from J, with 7 bases between. CDR3 length equals 13 residues. Germline assignment: CDR1 LNHDA and CDR2 SQIVND (reference sequence). The CDR3 here is CASSIEASYEQYF. The DNA of the CDR3 is TGTGCCAGTAGTATAGAGGCCTCTTACGAGCAGTACTTC.

This rearrangement joins TRBV5-1 to TRBJ1-6, with 7 bases fitting TRBD1. The J segment lost 7 bases and the V segment lost 3 bases, leaving 4 bases of the junction unmatched. The CDR3 sequence is 14 residues long. From germline, CDR1 is SGHRS and CDR2 YFSETQ. The CDR3 region has the DNA TGCGCCAGCAGCTCCGGGACAGCGAATTCACCCCTCCACTTT. Translating gives CASSSGTANSPLHF.

The chain recombines TRBV6-6 with TRBJ2-1, with 9 bases aligning to TRBD2. The length of the CDR3 is 16 residues. Germline lookup yields CDR1 MNHNY and CDR2 SVGAGI (reference sequence). Trimming at V came to 4 bases and at J to 8 bases, leaving 12 bases not matched to a gene. The CDR3 protein is CASSFLVAGVGDEQFF. CDR3 nucleotides: TGTGCCAGCAGTTTTCTCGTAGCGGGAGTGGGCGATGAGCAGTTCTTC.

The chain carries TRBV15 and TRBJ1-2; D not certain. CDR1 and CDR2 from the germline V gene are LNHNV and YYDKDF (reference sequence). CDR3 length equals 13 residues. Trimming shortened V by 0 bases and J by 2 bases, and 4 bases separated the two germline ends. CDR3: CATSREANYGYTF. CDR3 nucleotide sequence: TGTGCCACCAGCAGAGAGGCCAACTATGGCTACACCTTC.

This clone is a singleton in its sample. Different DNA sequences within this sample yield the same CDR3. This sequence joins TRBV6-1 and TRBJ2-7; 7 bases fit TRBD1. The trim removed 1 base at V and 9 bases at J, leaving 15 bases unmatched. Germline V gives CDR1 MNHNS, CDR2 SASEGT. The length of the CDR3 is 16 residues. The DNA for the CDR3 is TGTGCCAGCAGTGAAGTGCCAGGGGGATTAATCGGTGGGCAGTACTTC. It yields the protein CASSEVPGGLIGGQYF.

The rearrangement uses TRBV7-2 and TRBJ1-2; no reliable D call. This CDR3 is 15 amino acids long. Germline values: CDR1 SGHTA, CDR2 FQGNSA. V was trimmed by 3 bases and J by 4 bases, leaving 15 bases between them. CDR3 amino acids: CASSLDEGFGYGYTF. CDR3 in DNA: TGTGCCAGCAGCTTGGACGAGGGCTTCGGCTATGGCTACACCTTC. Full variable domain (rest looked up from reference TRBV7-2 and TRBJ1-2): GAGVSQSPSNKVTEKGKDVELRCDPISGHTALYWYRQSLGQGLEFLIYFQGNSAPDKSGLPSDRFSAERTGGSVSTLTIQRTQQEDSAVYLCASSLDEGFGYGYTFGSGTRLTVV.

The V gene is TRBV6-5, the J gene TRBJ2-1; possibly TRBD2 for D (6 bases). Germline CDR1 MNHEY, CDR2 SVGAGI. Trimming pared 2 bases from V and 4 bases from J, leaving 12 bases between. This CDR3 is 15 amino acids long. The CDR3 protein is CASSYGAGNYNEQFF. The DNA for the CDR3 is TGTGCCAGCAGTTACGGGGCGGGAAATTACAATGAGCAGTTCTTC.

Only one count was recorded for this clone. In DNA, the CDR3 is TGTGCCAGCAGTACTATCGACAGGGGCAACGGCTACACCTTC. Its translation: CASSTIDRGNGYTF. The chain is built from TRBV25-1 and TRBJ1-2, with 8 bases fitting TRBD1. CDR1 is MGHDK, CDR2 SYGVNS, per germline. CDR3 length: 14 amino acids. The trim removed 5 bases at V and 8 bases at J, leaving 10 bases unmatched.

This clone was picked up a small number of times. V is TRBV4-3 and J is TRBJ2-3; 12 positions agree with TRBD2. This CDR3 comprises 18 residues. The V gene end was trimmed by 0 bases and the J gene end by 1 base; junction bases not matched to a gene: 5. CDR1 is LGHNA, CDR2 YSLEER, per germline. The CDR3: CASSQDIGTSGRTDTQYF. The CDR3 nucleotides read TGCGCCAGCAGCCAAGATATCGGGACTAGCGGGCGCACAGATACGCAGTATTTT.